This T cell receptor (beta chain) was observed in a study of blood T cell repertoires in COVID-19. For the study at large: Samples taken during acute and convalescent COVID-19 were collected in the United States, Italy and Spain. Sample material is recorded as cDNA or gDNA derived from T cells, B-cell-depleted T cells, or PBMCs.

The ends were cut back, 3 bases at V and 0 bases at J, with 10 bases in the middle. Looked up from germline, CDR1 is SGHAT and CDR2 is FQNNGV. CDR3 size: 15 residues. Authors' data handling: Counts of nucleated cells, estimated from reference gene primer amplification, were obtained. This table comes from immunoSEQ multiplex PCR, and its TCRdb copy is limited to in-frame clones, with some not included. V and J calls and clone size come straight from that table; D and trimming were deduced from the DNA. The profile covers tens of thousands of clones, with approximately 90% appearing a single time and 11% to 15% taken by the ten largest.

This chain uses TRBV11-2 with TRBJ2-3; possible D gene TRBD2, 6 bases. Sequences were obtained from peripheral blood. The origin of this receptor is a man between 65 and 80 years old with active or convalescent COVID-19. CDR3 sequence reads: CASSFLALSTDTQYF. The DNA of the CDR3 is TGTGCCAGCAGCTTTCTAGCGCTTAGCACAGATACGCAGTATTTT.